These 24 T cell receptor beta chains came from one sample sequenced in a study of cytomegalovirus exposure and HLA in healthy donors. The PCR contained 60 Vbeta and 13 Jbeta primers. Generated by immunoSEQ multiplex PCR, the TCRdb table keeps only in-frame clones and is missing some. The sample carries about 120,000 clones, 75% to 90% recorded once. Sequences were obtained from PBMCs. The receptor source for this set is a young man in good health and CMV-seronegative.

V gene TRBV11-2 combines with J gene TRBJ1-1, with D perhaps TRBD1 (5 bases). The germline gives CDR1 SGHAT, CDR2 FQNNGV. V gave up 1 base and J gave up 3 bases, with 9 bases separating them. CDR3 length: 14 residues. Here the CDR3 reads CASSLVTGYTEAFF. For the CDR3, the DNA is TGTGCCAGCAGCTTAGTCACAGGCTACACTGAAGCTTTCTTT. Filled out from reference TRBV11-2 and TRBJ1-1, the complete variable domain reads EAGVAQSPRYKIIEKRQSVAFWCNPISGHATLYWYQQILGQGPKLLIQFQNNGVVDDSQLPKDRFSAERLKGVDSTLKIQPAKLEDSAVYLCASSLVTGYTEAFFGQGTRLTVV.

This chain links TRBV2 with TRBJ1-5, with 10 nucleotides matching TRBD1. From germline, CDR1 is SNHLY and CDR2 FYNNEI. The CDR3 runs 12 residues. V was pared by 6 bases and J by 11 bases, with 4 bases of the junction left unmatched. The CDR3 sequence: CASRGQGQAQHF. The CDR3, as DNA: TGTGCCAGCAGGGGACAGGGGCAGGCCCAGCATTTT.

This clone showed up just a few times. The chain combines TRBV15 with TRBJ2-7; D might be TRBD2 (7 bases). CDR3 length: 14 amino acids. CDR1 is LNHNV, CDR2 YYDKDF, per germline (reference sequence). Trimming pared 9 bases from V and 4 bases from J, leaving 19 bases between. As DNA, the CDR3 is TGTGCCACAGGGGGGGTTGGACACAGATACGAGCAGTACTTC. Translating gives CATGGVGHRYEQYF.

The V gene is TRBV2, the J gene TRBJ1-2; 7 bases line up with TRBD1. The V gene's germline CDR1 is SNHLY and CDR2 FYNNEI. There are 16 residues in the CDR3. The J segment lost 0 bases and the V segment lost 4 bases, leaving 8 bases of the junction unmatched. CDR3 DNA sequence: TGTGCCAGCAGTGGCCTCAGGGGGAATTCTAACTATGGCTACACCTTC. It encodes CASSGLRGNSNYGYTF.

The chain combines TRBV7-2 with TRBJ2-3; 8 positions match TRBD1. V lost 6 bases to trimming and J lost 2 bases; unmatched junction nucleotides: 4. Germline assignment: CDR1 SGHTA and CDR2 FQGNSA. CDR3 length equals 14 residues. The DNA for the CDR3 is TGTGCCAGCAGACGGACAGGGTTCACAGATACGCAGTATTTT. It translates to CASRRTGFTDTQYF.

This chain joins TRBV5-5 and TRBJ1-2, with TRBD1 as a possible D gene (5 bases). The germline CDR1 and CDR2 sequences are SGHKS and YYEKEE (reference sequence). This CDR3 is 15 amino acids long. V dropped 2 bases and J dropped 5 bases, with 16 bases sitting between them. The CDR3 DNA reads TGTGCCAGCAGCTTAGCAGGGCCTACCCTATATGGCTACACCTTC. Translation: CASSLAGPTLYGYTF.

This clone was observed once. The chain joins TRBV6-1 to TRBJ2-5; 7 bases align to TRBD1. Per germline, CDR1 MNHNS and CDR2 SASEGT. V lost 5 bases and J lost 2; bases outside the gene matches: 8. The CDR3 has 15 amino acids. The chain's CDR3 is CASSPGGSGQETQYF. CDR3 sequence (DNA): TGTGCCAGCAGTCCAGGGGGTTCTGGACAAGAGACCCAGTACTTC.

The J gene is TRBJ2-7, the V gene TRBV5-1; possibly TRBD1 for D (5 bases). Trimming removed 0 bases from V and 4 bases from J, with 11 bases in between. CDR1 is SGHRS, CDR2 YFSETQ, per germline. The CDR3 sequence is 14 residues long. The CDR3 loop is CASSLGQSNYEQYF. The CDR3 DNA reads TGCGCCAGCAGCTTGGGACAGAGTAATTACGAGCAGTACTTC.

The chain carries TRBV4-3 and TRBJ2-1, with D unresolved. Trimming took off 0 bases at V and 0 bases at J, with 18 bases between the two ends. The CDR3 consists of 19 residues. Germline V gene data show CDR1 as LGHNA and CDR2 as YSLEER. The CDR3 coding sequence is TGCGCCAGCAGCCAAGAACCCCACGCGACTCCCGACTCCTACAATGAGCAGTTCTTC. It is translated as CASSQEPHATPDSYNEQFF.

Only one count was recorded for this clone. The chain uses TRBV2 and TRBJ1-1; no reliable D call. The germline CDR1 and CDR2 sequences are SNHLY and FYNNEI. Trimming removed 3 bases from V and 2 bases from J, with 10 bases in between. There are 14 residues in the CDR3. The CDR3: CASSERALNTEAFF. In nucleotides, the CDR3 is TGTGCCAGCAGTGAGAGGGCCTTAAACACTGAAGCTTTCTTT.

This clone was observed a few times. This chain uses TRBV10-3 with TRBJ2-7, with 10 bases identical to TRBD2. The trim removed 2 bases at V and 2 bases at J, leaving 6 bases unmatched. This CDR3 region has 16 residues. CDR1 is ENHRY and CDR2 is SYGVKD in the germline V gene. The CDR3 region is CAISEVSSGGTYEQYF. In DNA, the CDR3 is TGTGCCATCAGTGAGGTTAGTAGCGGGGGGACCTACGAGCAGTACTTC.

The chain joins TRBV5-6 to TRBJ1-2, with 7 bases aligning to TRBD1. From germline, CDR1 is SGHDT and CDR2 YYEEEE. The CDR3 extends over 14 amino acids. V trimming: 4 bases; J trimming: 1 base; junction bases outside the gene matches: 4. The CDR3 is CASSPTGVNYGYTF. As DNA, the CDR3 is TGTGCCAGCAGCCCTACAGGGGTTAACTATGGCTACACCTTC.

V gene TRBV19 combines with J gene TRBJ1-6, with 8 positions matching TRBD1. From germline, CDR1 is LNHDA and CDR2 SQIVND (reference sequence). Trimming at V came to 3 bases and at J to 7 bases, leaving 5 bases not matched to a gene. This CDR3 has 15 residues. In DNA form, the CDR3 reads TGTGCCAGTAGTATGGGACAGGCTCTGAATTCACCCCTCCACTTT. Translation gives CASSMGQALNSPLHF.

This sequence joins TRBV27 and TRBJ2-1, with D possibly TRBD2 on 7 matching bases. This CDR3 contains 14 residues. Germline V gene lookup returns CDR1 MNHEY and CDR2 SMNVEV (reference sequence). Trimming shortened V by 6 bases and J by 8 bases, and 17 bases separated the two germline ends. Written as DNA, the CDR3 is TGTGCCAGCAGCAGTCTAGGGGGGGGCGATGAGCAGTTCTTC. Amino acid sequence: CASSSLGGGDEQFF.

The chain employs TRBV19 and TRBJ2-2; 12 bases are a match to TRBD1. Germline V gives CDR1 LNHDA, CDR2 SQIVND (reference sequence). J lost 7 bases, V lost 7 bases, and 13 bases had no gene match. CDR3 size: 17 residues. As DNA, the CDR3 is TGTGCCAGTACCACGGGACAGGGGGCGCGACATCTCGGGGAGCTGTTTTTT. Its translation: CASTTGQGARHLGELFF.

This clone is a singleton in its sample. V gene TRBV27 combines with J gene TRBJ1-2, with 10 positions matching TRBD1. J was trimmed by 8 bases and V by 5 bases; bases with no gene match: 14. The V gene's germline CDR1 is MNHEY and CDR2 SMNVEV (reference sequence). CDR3 length: 16 amino acids. The CDR3 sequence: CASSPQPAGQGSGYTF. In DNA, the CDR3 is TGTGCCAGCAGTCCCCAACCCGCGGGACAGGGGTCCGGCTACACCTTC.

This chain links TRBV19 with TRBJ2-1; D possibly corresponds to TRBD2 (6 bases). Trimming cost V 1 base and J 6 bases, with 13 bases left between them. CDR3 length equals 15 residues. Germline V gene data show CDR1 as LNHDA and CDR2 as SQIVND (reference sequence). CDR3 DNA sequence: TGTGCCAGTAGTATAGTGCCGACGGGGGTCAATGAGCAGTTCTTC. It codes for CASSIVPTGVNEQFF.

Concerning this clone: Its ends do not fully match the called genes, so a read error is possible. The chain has TRBV27 and TRBJ2-3; no reliable D call. Germline loops: CDR1 MNHEY, CDR2 SMNVEV (reference sequence). This CDR3 spans 13 amino acids. The CDR3 sequence: CAGSFLSTDTQYF. The CDR3, as DNA: TGTGCCGGCAGTTTTCTCAGCACAGATACGCAGTATTTT.

This clone was observed a few times. This rearrangement joins TRBV28 to TRBJ2-7; TRBD1 agrees at 7 bases. The CDR3 consists of 14 residues. Germline CDR1 MDHEN, CDR2 SYDVKM. J gave up 2 bases and V 5 bases, and 6 bases lay outside the gene matches. The CDR3 region is CASSSGQAPYEQYF. The CDR3 nucleotides are TGTGCCAGCAGTAGCGGACAGGCTCCCTACGAGCAGTACTTC.

The chain carries TRBV7-8 and TRBJ1-2, with D possibly being TRBD1 (6 bases). The CDR3 sequence is 19 residues long. V lost 5 bases and J lost 0, with 25 bases in between. Germline loops: CDR1 SGHVS, CDR2 FQNEAQ. CDR3 sequence: CASSILLAGQGRANYGYTF. The CDR3 DNA is TGTGCCAGCAGCATATTGCTAGCGGGGCAGGGGCGTGCTAACTATGGCTACACCTTC.

CDR3 region: CASVSGPDRVNTEAFF. The CDR3 coding sequence is TGTGCCAGCGTTTCTGGACCCGACAGGGTGAACACTGAAGCTTTCTTT. This sequence joins TRBV27 and TRBJ1-1; 7 bases fit TRBD1. CDR3 length: 16 residues. The ends lost 8 bases at V and 0 bases at J; junction bases unmatched: 12. Germline V lookup: CDR1 MNHEY, CDR2 SMNVEV (reference sequence).

The chain uses TRBV30 and TRBJ1-4; D remains ambiguous. This CDR3 has 17 amino acids. The germline V gene encodes CDR1 GTSNPN and CDR2 SVGIG (reference sequence). Trimming stripped 3 bases from V and 7 bases from J, with 24 bases between. The CDR3 spells CAWRDGQARYASEKLFF. For the CDR3, the DNA is TGTGCCTGGAGAGATGGTCAGGCCCGCTACGCCTCTGAAAAACTGTTTTTT.

V gene TRBV19 combines with J gene TRBJ2-7, with a tentative D call TRBD2 (5 bases). V shed 10 bases and J shed 5 bases, with 15 bases lying between them. Germline CDR1 and CDR2: LNHDA and SQIVND (reference sequence). The CDR3 has 12 residues. The CDR3 sequence is CATSTKRNEQYF. For the CDR3, the DNA is TGTGCCACCTCGACTAAGAGAAACGAGCAGTACTTC.

The chain joins TRBV6-5 to TRBJ1-4; 8 bases map to TRBD1. Germline CDR1 is MNHEY and CDR2 is SVGAGI. There are 14 residues in the CDR3. The ends lost 6 bases at V and 8 bases at J; junction bases unmatched: 8. The CDR3 spells CASSRQGAFEKLFF. Here the CDR3 DNA reads TGTGCCAGCAGCCGCCAGGGGGCCTTCGAAAAACTGTTTTTT.